The clone carrying this T cell receptor beta chain was found once. This sample stems from a study of blood T cell repertoires in COVID-19. Across the study: COVID-19 samples from acute and convalescent phases originated in the United States, Italy and Spain. PBMCs, B-cell-depleted T cells, or T cells provided the cDNA or gDNA that made up the material.

This CDR3 is 15 amino acids long. Germline V CDR1 and CDR2: SGHTA, FQGNSA. V lost 5 bases and J 3 bases, leaving 14 bases between the germline ends. Seattle enrolled patients during active infection and tracked them longitudinally. In the authors' methods: Estimated nucleated cell counts came from reference gene primer amplification. TCRdb's copy holds only in-frame clones and misses some; the assay was immunoSEQ multiplex PCR. V and J calls and clone size come straight from that table; D and trimming were deduced from the DNA. The table lists roughly 150,000 clones, 70% to 90% of them singletons, with roughly 2.5% in the top ten.

This sequence was found in a woman of 80 years or more with COVID-19, enrolled during active disease. V is TRBV7-2 and J is TRBJ2-1; tentative D call: TRBD2 (5 bases). The sample comprised peripheral blood. CDR3 coding DNA: TGTGCCAGCAGCCCCCCTGGCGGGTACTACAATGAGCAGTTCTTC. This sequence encodes CASSPPGGYYNEQFF.